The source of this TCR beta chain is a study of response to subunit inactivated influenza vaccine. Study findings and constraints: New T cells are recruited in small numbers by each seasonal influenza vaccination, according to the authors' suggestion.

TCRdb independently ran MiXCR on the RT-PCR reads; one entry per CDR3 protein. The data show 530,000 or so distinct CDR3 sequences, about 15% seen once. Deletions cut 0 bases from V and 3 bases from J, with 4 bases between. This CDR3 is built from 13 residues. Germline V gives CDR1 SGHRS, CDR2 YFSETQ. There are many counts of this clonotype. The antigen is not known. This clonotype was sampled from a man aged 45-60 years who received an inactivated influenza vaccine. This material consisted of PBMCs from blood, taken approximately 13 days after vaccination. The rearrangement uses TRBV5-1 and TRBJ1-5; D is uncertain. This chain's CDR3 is CASSLDLNQPQHF. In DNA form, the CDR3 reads TGCGCCAGCAGCTTGGATCTCAATCAGCCCCAGCATTTT.